These T cell receptor beta chains were read from a single sample in a study of T-cell reconstitution after alpha-beta-depleted transplantation in children. MiXCR, applied by TCRdb to the PCR reads, yields one record per CDR3 protein. The data show about 980,000 distinct CDR3 sequences, around 30% seen once. The source was PBMCs, mostly from graft donor cells, collected 360 days after TCRalphabeta/CD19-depleted stem cell transplant. The receptors shown here come from a boy under two years old who had a stem cell transplant for SCID, so the T cells may come from the graft donor. CDR3s include the opening cysteine and the closing phenylalanine or tryptophan. D genes are given only for firm matches. Clone size is not always given. Where it is, it says once, few, many or a class for expanded clones.

-,-,TRBV5-4,TRBJ1-4,TGTGCCAGCAGCTTGGCCGGCCGCGATGGAAGGGAAAAACTGTTTTTT,CASSLAGRDGREKLFF
-,-,TRBV20-1,TRBJ2-3,TGCAGTGCTGGGACGGGCTCACTCACAGATACGCAGTATTTT,CSAGTGSLTDTQYF
-,-,TRBV7-6,TRBJ2-7,TGTGCCAGCAGCCTTCGTCCTGAGACTAGAACCTACGAGCAGTACTTC,CASSLRPETRTYEQYF
TRBD2,few,TRBV27,TRBJ2-3,TGTGCCAGCAGCCCCCTACTAGCGGGGGGGCTGAATACGCAGTATTTT,CASSPLLAGGLNTQYF
-,-,TRBV5-1,TRBJ2-1,TGCGCCAGCAGCTTGTCGGGGAACGGGGGCGATGAGCAGTTCTTC,CASSLSGNGGDEQFF
TRBD2,once,TRBV28,TRBJ2-3,TGTGCCAGCTACGGACTAGCGGGGGGGCCTAGGTATTTT,CASYGLAGGPRYF
-,few,TRBV20-1,TRBJ2-2,TGCAGTGCTTCTCCTAGGGGCAACACCGGGGAGCTGTTTTTT,CSASPRGNTGELFF
TRBD1,-,TRBV7-2,TRBJ1-4,TGTGCCAGCAGCCCAAGACAGGGTGTAGTGGAAAAACTGTTTTTT,CASSPRQGVVEKLFF
TRBD1,few,TRBV2,TRBJ2-7,TGTGCCAGCAGTTTAGTGGACAGGGGTTCCTACGAGCAGTACTTC,CASSLVDRGSYEQYF
-,few,TRBV27,TRBJ1-1,TGTGCCAGCAGTTTTGTACCAGGGATTAACACTGAAGCTTTCTTT,CASSFVPGINTEAFF
-,-,TRBV10-2,TRBJ2-6,TGCGCCAGCAGTGAGACCGCTCTCACAGGGGCCAACGTCCTGACTTTC,CASSETALTGANVLTF
TRBD2,-,TRBV4-2,TRBJ2-1,TGTGCCAGCAGCCAGGAGCGGGGGGCCGACTACAATGAGCAGTTCTTC,CASSQERGADYNEQFF
-,-,TRBV5-1,TRBJ2-7,TGCGCCAGCAGCTTTACGCCCTCCTACGAGCAGTACTTC,CASSFTPSYEQYF
TRBD1,-,TRBV20-1,TRBJ1-3,TGCAGTGCTAGATTAGGGGGCCCGAGAGGAAACACCATATATTTT,CSARLGGPRGNTIYF
-,-,TRBV6-1,TRBJ1-5,TGTGCCAGCAAAGCCAGGGGAAATAGCAATCAGCCCCAGCATTTT,CASKARGNSNQPQHF
-,-,TRBV9,TRBJ2-5,TGTGCCAGCAGCCCCCCTTCCATGGAAGAGACCCAGTACTTC,CASSPPSMEETQYF
TRBD2,-,TRBV6-1,TRBJ2-3,TGTGCCAGCAAAACTAGCGGGGGGCATAGCACAGATACGCAGTATTTT,CASKTSGGHSTDTQYF
TRBD1,few,TRBV15,TRBJ2-3,TGTGCCACCAGCGGACGGGACAGTCTCACAGATACGCAGTATTTT,CATSGRDSLTDTQYF
TRBD1,-,TRBV7-2,TRBJ2-1,TGTGCCAGCAGCTCCCTCCGGACAGGGTCTGGCAATGAGCAGTTCTTC,CASSSLRTGSGNEQFF
-,few,TRBV7-6,TRBJ2-3,TGTGCCAGCACCTCGGGGTCCACAGATACGCAGTATTTT,CASTSGSTDTQYF
TRBD2,few,TRBV10-3,TRBJ2-2,TGTGCCATCGGACCTAGCGGGGGGCCCACGGGGGAGCTGTTTTTT,CAIGPSGGPTGELFF
-,many,TRBV29-1,TRBJ1-1,TGCAGCGTTGTATTCGGGGCGATGAACACTGAAGCTTTCTTT,CSVVFGAMNTEAFF
-,-,TRBV6-5,TRBJ1-1,TGTGCCAGCCCCGTGAAGTTGGGCACTGAAGCTTTCTTT,CASPVKLGTEAFF
-,-,TRBV5-1,TRBJ1-1,TGCGCCAGCAGCCCTAATCTCGACCCAGTGGACACTGAAGCTTTCTTT,CASSPNLDPVDTEAFF
TRBD1,few,TRBV20-1,TRBJ2-3,TGCAGTGCTCCGGGACAGGGGGCAGATACGCAGTATTTT,CSAPGQGADTQYF
-,-,TRBV7-9,TRBJ1-2,TGTGCCAGCAACCAGGCGGGCGGTGATGGCTACACCTTC,CASNQAGGDGYTF
TRBD1,-,TRBV6-1,TRBJ2-6,TGTGCCAGCAGTGAGAGAGAGGACAGGACCTCTGGGGCCAACGTCCTGACTTTC,CASSEREDRTSGANVLTF
-,-,TRBV12-3/TRBV12-4,TRBJ1-1,TGTGCCAGCAGTTGGGAGGGCACTGAAGCTTTCTTT,CASSWEGTEAFF
-,-,TRBV7-2,TRBJ2-7,TGTGCCAGCAGCTTAATGACAGCGGTCATCTACGAGCAGTACTTC,CASSLMTAVIYEQYF
-,once,TRBV28,TRBJ2-7,TGTGCCAGCAGGTCAGGAGGTGAAAGCTACGAGCAGTACTTC,CASRSGGESYEQYF
TRBD1,-,TRBV3-1,TRBJ1-5,TGTGCCAGCAGCCAGGACAGGGACGGGAGCAATCAGCCCCAGCATTTT,CASSQDRDGSNQPQHF
-,-,TRBV28,TRBJ1-5,TGTGCCAGCAGTTTCCCCTACGGGCCCAATCAGCCCCAGCATTTT,CASSFPYGPNQPQHF
-,many,TRBV6-5,TRBJ1-1,TGTGCCAGCAGTTACTCGGCGACGAACACTGAAGCTTTCTTT,CASSYSATNTEAFF